This T cell receptor (beta chain) was sequenced for a study of regulatory T cells in long-lasting Graves disease. In this sample, this clonotype turned up a few times. According to the study, TCR beta libraries were built with iRepertoire HTBI primers and CDR3-region Arm-PCR. TCRdb independently ran MiXCR on the multiplex PCR reads; one entry per CDR3 protein. This sample yields more than 300,000 distinct CDR3 sequences, of which around 15% are seen a single time; over 20% belongs to the top ten. Time point of the sample: newly diagnosed GD, antithyroid drugs for less than 3 months. Researchers made the TCR library from RNA that was extracted from PBMCs. The V end lost 7 bases, the J end lost 12 bases, and 17 bases lay between the germline ends. The CDR3 is 11 amino acids. The germline V gene encodes CDR1 DFQATT and CDR2 SNEGSKA (reference sequence).

The receptor was isolated from a female donor with Graves disease. The material was peripheral blood mononuclear cells (PBMCs), obtained at new diagnosis, from a patient treated with antithyroid drugs. The chain links TRBV20-1 to TRBJ2-3; D might be TRBD1 or TRBD2, each matching 6 bases. CDR3 amino acids: CSVHSGGLQYF. In DNA form, the CDR3 reads TGCAGTGTTCATTCCGGGGGCCTTCAGTATTTT.